The 16 T cell receptor beta chains below all came from one sample that was sequenced in a study of blood T cells in healthy people across ages. The use of a sample-barcoded 5' primer and a J-beta primer mix characterized a second PCR of roughly 6 to 11 cycles. TCRdb analysed the 5' RACE reads with MiXCR anew, one entry per CDR3 protein. There are under 2 million distinct CDR3 sequences in the sample; roughly a third occur only once, and approximately 10% lies in the top ten. Material for sequencing was blood. These receptors came from a woman under 40 in good health.

In its sample, this clonotype was seen many times. The gene calls are TRBV5-1 and TRBJ2-7; perhaps TRBD1 as D (5 bases). V lost 3 bases, J lost 0 bases, and 10 bases lay in between. Germline V lookup: CDR1 SGHRS, CDR2 YFSETQ. This CDR3 has 14 amino acids. The CDR3 region is CASSYDSSSYEQYF. DNA of the CDR3: TGCGCCAGCAGCTACGACAGCAGCTCCTACGAGCAGTACTTC.

This chain joins TRBV20-1 and TRBJ1-1, with D uncertain. This CDR3 spans 11 amino acids. With 3 bases removed from V and 3 bases from J, the gap between germline ends came to 5 bases. CDR1 is DFQATT and CDR2 is SNEGSKA in the germline V gene (reference sequence). CDR3 sequence (DNA): TGCAGTGCTAGGTGGTACACTGAAGCTTTCTTT. Translated, it gives CSARWYTEAFF.

J is TRBJ1-4 and V is TRBV5-1; no firm D call. The ends were cut back, 0 bases at V and 2 bases at J, with 5 bases in the middle. Germline V gene lookup returns CDR1 SGHRS and CDR2 YFSETQ. CDR3 length: 14 residues. CDR3 DNA: TGCGCCAGCAGCTTGGACCTGACTAATGAAAAACTGTTTTTT. Its protein product is CASSLDLTNEKLFF.

This clonotype has ten or more counts. V and J are TRBV4-1 and TRBJ2-5; D might be TRBD2 (6 bases). CDR3 length equals 15 residues. Germline V gene data show CDR1 as MGHRA and CDR2 as YSYEKL. V was shortened by 3 bases and J by 4 bases, with 15 bases between the two germline ends. The CDR3: CASSQWDWMRETQYF. The CDR3 DNA sequence: TGCGCCAGCAGCCAGTGGGACTGGATGCGAGAGACCCAGTACTTC.

A remark on this clonotype: The junction shows a germline mismatch at one end, possibly a read error. This rearrangement joins TRBV6-6 to TRBJ1-4, with 9 nucleotides matching TRBD1. Germline CDR1 MNHNY, CDR2 SVGAGI (reference sequence). The CDR3 runs to 15 residues. CDR3 DNA: TGTGCCAGCAGTCAGGGGACAGGGAGGGCGGAAAAACGGTTTTTT. As protein: CASSQGTGRAEKRFF.

The V call is TRBV4-2, the J call TRBJ2-3; 8 nucleotides match TRBD2. CDR3 length equals 18 residues. Germline V CDR1 and CDR2: LGHNA, YNFKEQ. J was trimmed by 3 bases and V by 4 bases; bases with no gene match: 15. CDR3 sequence (DNA): TGTGCCAGCAGCCTCGGGACTAGTTCGGTAGCGAGTACAGATACGCAGTATTTT. It encodes CASSLGTSSVASTDTQYF.

This clonotype occurred a few times. The genes are TRBV4-1 and TRBJ2-5; D call uncertain. V lost 0 bases and J lost 11, with 19 bases in between. The V gene's germline CDR1 is MGHRA and CDR2 YSYEKL. The CDR3 runs to 15 residues. CDR3 loop: CASSQEMGDLVEQYF. The CDR3 nucleotides read TGCGCCAGCAGCCAAGAAATGGGTGATCTGGTTGAGCAGTACTTC.

The chain uses TRBV6-1 and TRBJ2-7; D may correspond to TRBD1 or TRBD2 (6 bases each). The germline V and J ends were trimmed by 3 bases and 1 base, with 13 bases remaining between them. The CDR3 is 15 amino acids. Germline-derived CDR1 and CDR2 are MNHNS and SASEGT. Here the CDR3 reads CASSDPGGTSYEQYF. For the CDR3, the DNA is TGTGCCAGCAGTGATCCCGGGGGCACGTCCTACGAGCAGTACTTC.

The chain joins TRBV27 to TRBJ2-7; 8 positions agree with TRBD1. Germline trimming cut 8 bases from V and 2 bases from J; bases unmatched to any gene: 8. The CDR3 has 14 residues. The germline CDR1 and CDR2 sequences are MNHEY and SMNVEV (reference sequence). In nucleotides, the CDR3 is TGTGCCAGCGGCGTTGCAGGGGGCCCCTACGAGCAGTACTTC. Its protein is CASGVAGGPYEQYF.

The chain links TRBV5-4 to TRBJ2-7, with 9 positions matching TRBD2. TRBJ2-5 explains the end of the DNA better; the J call may be wrong. This CDR3 region has 17 residues. Germline loops: CDR1 SGHNT, CDR2 YYREEE (reference sequence). CDR3 residues: CASSSGLAKRGRETQYF. In DNA, the CDR3 is TGTGCCAGCAGCTCCGGACTAGCGAAAAGGGGACGAGAGACCCAGTACTTC.

The V call is TRBV18, the J call TRBJ1-4; possible D gene TRBD1, 6 bases. V lost 3 bases, J lost 8 bases, and 19 bases lay in between. CDR1 KGHSH and CDR2 LQKENI come from the germline V gene. The CDR3 extends over 16 amino acids. The CDR3 sequence: CASSPDRGAVMEKLFF. In DNA form, the CDR3 reads TGTGCCAGCTCACCGGACCGGGGGGCGGTTATGGAAAAACTGTTTTTT.

The chain joins TRBV20-1 to TRBJ1-2; no clear D gene. This CDR3 is 15 amino acids long. CDR1 is DFQATT, CDR2 SNEGSKA, per germline (reference sequence). Trimming pared 1 base from V and 0 bases from J, leaving 12 bases between. CDR3 protein: CSARVMSGANYGYTF. The CDR3 DNA reads TGCAGTGCTAGAGTGATGTCGGGAGCTAACTATGGCTACACCTTC.

This clonotype has ten or more counts. The V gene is TRBV10-3, the J gene TRBJ2-6; D is perhaps TRBD1 (6 bases). Trimming left V 8 bases short and J 3 bases short, with 17 bases between. Germline CDR1 reads ENHRY; CDR2 reads SYGVKD. This CDR3 spans 16 amino acids. The CDR3 bases are TGTGCCATCGCGGCGTTGGGGGCTAGTGGGGCCAACGTCCTGACTTTC. This codes for CAIAALGASGANVLTF.

The V call is TRBV27, the J call TRBJ1-6; D gene unclear. This CDR3 contains 14 residues. Trimming pared 8 bases from V and 3 bases from J, leaving 11 bases between. Germline V gene sequence: CDR1 MNHEY, CDR2 SMNVEV (reference sequence). The CDR3 region has the DNA TGTGCCAGCGGGGAAGGAAGCTATAATTCACCCCTCCACTTT. It encodes CASGEGSYNSPLHF.

This clonotype appeared a few times. The V and J genes are TRBV2 and TRBJ2-5, with 8 bases fitting TRBD1. The germline CDR1 and CDR2 sequences are SNHLY and FYNNEI. Trimming took 5 bases from V and 11 from J; bases not matched to a gene: 10. This CDR3 comprises 13 residues. The CDR3 nucleotides are TGTGCCAGCAGTCAGGGGACACAGGGGGAGCAGTACTTC. Amino acid sequence: CASSQGTQGEQYF.

The chain recombines TRBV28 with TRBJ1-6; no firm D call. This CDR3 has 14 residues. In germline, CDR1 is MDHEN, CDR2 SYDVKM. V lost 4 bases and J 8 bases, leaving 12 bases between the germline ends. The DNA for the CDR3 is TGTGCCAGCAGTTCCCTTGGACCTTATTCACCCCTCCACTTT. Amino acid sequence: CASSSLGPYSPLHF.